This T cell receptor (beta chain) derives from a study of blood T cell repertoires in COVID-19. Study background: From the United States, Italy and Spain came samples of acute and convalescent COVID-19.

TCRdb keeps only in-frame clones here, not all; method: immunoSEQ multiplex PCR. The sample has about 220,000 clones, 82% seen once; the top ten hold roughly 3.5%. Cohort assignment relied on participant-reported clinical history. What the recovered Cohort 3 donors had was two negative PCRs, clearance, or symptom resolution. The CDR3 covers 16 residues. Trimming removed 6 bases from V and 2 bases from J; junction bases left unmatched: 8. Germline V lookup: CDR1 SNHLY, CDR2 FYNNEI. The clonotype comes from a woman in her fifties or sixties who had recovered from COVID-19. The sequencing input was PBMCs or T cells enriched from blood (not recorded which). The chain employs TRBV2 and TRBJ2-3, with TRBD2 identical over 10 bases. The CDR3 protein is CASSPLAGLNTDTQYF. The CDR3 coding sequence is TGTGCCAGCAGCCCACTAGCGGGGCTGAACACAGATACGCAGTATTTT. Looking up the rest from reference TRBV2 and TRBJ2-3 gives the full variable domain: EPEVTQTPSHQVTQMGQEVILRCVPISNHLYFYWYRQILGQKVEFLVSFYNNEISEKSEIFDDQFSVERPDGSNFTLKIRSTKLEDSAMYFCASSPLAGLNTDTQYFGPGTRLTVL.